This TCR beta chain is from a study of blood T cell repertoires in COVID-19. Study summary: From T cells, B-cell-depleted T cells, or PBMCs came the material, which was cDNA or gDNA.

Only in-frame clones appear in the TCRdb table, and some are missing; sequencing was by immunoSEQ multiplex PCR. The data contain 150,000 to 200,000 clones, over 90% of them singletons. Seattle researchers signed up patients amid active infection and tracked them longitudinally. Germline values: CDR1 LNHDA, CDR2 SQIVND (reference sequence). V was shortened by 3 bases and J by 2 bases, with 7 bases between the two germline ends. The length of the CDR3 is 13 residues. The receptor was derived from a woman aged 55-69 years with COVID-19, enrolled during active disease. Sequencing was done on a sample of peripheral blood. The chain links TRBV19 to TRBJ1-2; D uncertain. The CDR3 loop reads CASSIEGNYGYTF. DNA for the CDR3: TGTGCCAGTAGTATTGAGGGAAACTATGGCTACACCTTC.